This T cell receptor beta chain was recorded in a study of breast tumors, draining lymph nodes, adjacent tissues. TCRdb processed the multiplex PCR reads anew with MiXCR; each CDR3 protein has one entry. The sample carries approximately 250,000 distinct CDR3 sequences, about 34% recorded once. The study's findings and limits: Tumor repertoires ranked between lymph nodes and nontumor tissue in diversity, with V and J gene preferences. That most tumor T cells come from lymph nodes remained unproven.

Axillary draining lymph nodes of breast cancer patients supplied the node samples. About this clonotype itself: The target antigen is unknown.

The germline gives CDR1 SGHVS, CDR2 FQNEAQ. Trimming left V 2 bases short and J 4 bases short, with 12 bases between. This CDR3 is 15 amino acids long. The receptor comes from a female donor with breast cancer. Some clones in this sample may be carry-over from other donors' samples. The rearrangement joins TRBV7-8 to TRBJ2-1, with TRBD2 as a possible D gene (6 bases). Sequencing was performed on axillary lymph node tissue. The CDR3 DNA is TGTGCCAGCAGCTTATCGGGGACTTCTTACAATGAGCAGTTCTTC. This translates into CASSLSGTSYNEQFF.